This entry features one TCR beta chain sequence. Its antigen remains unidentified. The sample comes from a study of neoadjuvant anti-PD-1 for oral cavity cancer. Study at large: Nivolumab at 3 mg/kg was mostly given biweekly, three to four doses, pre-surgery.

There are 16 residues in the CDR3. V gave up 2 bases and J gave up 6 bases; unmatched junction bases: 6. Per the germline V gene, CDR1 is SGHVS and CDR2 is FNYEAQ. Clones were read by immunoSEQ multiplex PCR, and TCRdb kept only the in-frame ones, dropping some. The sample records around 62,000 clones, more than 65% being singletons. Overall study results and limits: With three patients per group, TCR findings need larger cohorts. PBMC Gini-index clonality exceeded responders' in non-responders post-nivolumab.

This TCR came from a person between 40 and 85 years old with oral cavity squamous cell carcinoma. The rearrangement uses TRBV7-6 and TRBJ1-6; TRBD1 agrees at 8 bases. Sequencing used PBMCs, obtained before nivolumab (anti-PD-1) treatment. In DNA form, the CDR3 reads TGTGCCAGCAGCTTACAGACAGGGGCGACTAATTCACCCCTCCACTTT. This codes for CASSLQTGATNSPLHF.